This T cell receptor beta chain appears in the sequencing data of a study of technical replicates of blood from a handful of donors (dated by TCRdb to about 2017). This clone was observed a single time. What this receptor recognizes is not known. Nothing much larger sits one base from this clone, and base qualities are not available. The library was built by means of the immunoSEQ multiplex PCR assay. TCRdb limited this immuneACCESS table to in-frame rearrangements with V and J called. A share of clones is missing; checked studies link under half to unresolved V genes, and the rest is unexplained. In this sample the table shows roughly 100,000 clones, 95% to 96% of which occur a single time. Approximately 0.38% of the sample lies in the top ten. The V end loses 2 bases and the J end loses 0 bases, and a stretch of 8 bases separates them. Sequences SGHNT (CDR1) and YYREEE (CDR2) are obtained from the germline V gene (reference sequence). Inclusive of the bounding cysteine and phenylalanine, the CDR3 is 14 residues long. Kept here is only the CDR3 DNA, which spans 42 bases and is read in frame from base 1.

Sequences were obtained from T cells isolated from PBMCs. This clonotype was obtained from a human donor in good health. The V and J segments used are TRBV5-4 and TRBJ1-1; the D gene assignment is ambiguous. The DNA sequence reads TGTGCCAGCAGCTTCGAGGGCATGAACACTGAAGCTTTCTTT. The translation is CASSFEGMNTEAFF.